The clone carrying this TCR beta chain was counted at least ten times. The CDR3 spans 12 residues. The V end was cut by 6 bases, the J end by 3 bases, with 9 bases between. Germline loops: CDR1 DFQATT, CDR2 SNEGSKA (reference sequence). This entry is derived from a study of identical twins. cDNA molecules carried unique molecular identifiers, and template switching added a universal primer site. TCRdb ran MiXCR on the 5' RACE reads and lists one entry per CDR3 protein. The sample records more than 600,000 distinct CDR3 sequences, around a sixth being singletons. The same specimen was also included in a second study, on T cells expressing NK-cell markers. That study adds: Sorted CD3+CD56+NKG2C+, CD3+CD56+NKG2C- and CD3+CD56-NKG2C+ T-cell subsets were beta-chain profiled. Seven donors tested HCMV-seropositive and one tested seronegative among the eight sequenced. Among CD8+ T cells from more than five donors, dominant NKG2C+ clonotypes accounted for roughly 1.0-7.0%.

The sequencing input was PBMCs. V and J are TRBV20-1 and TRBJ1-5; a possible D gene is TRBD1 (5 bases). The receptor comes from a woman between 18 and 30 years old in good health. The CDR3 loop is CSASDNNQPQHF. The CDR3 DNA is TGCAGTGCCTCGGACAACAATCAGCCCCAGCATTTT.